This entry lists 10 T cell receptor beta chains sequenced from one sample in a study of molecular identifiers for immune sequencing clone quantification. Each CDR3 protein gets one entry after TCRdb re-called the PCR reads with MiXCR. The sample yields some 680,000 distinct CDR3 sequences, 25% seen once. Specimen: naive CD8+ T cells from blood, with Jurkat cell RNA spiked in. As to subset: FACS-sorted CD8+CD4-CCR7+CD45RA+ naive T cells. These receptors were collected from a human donor in good health. Some libraries in this study had Jurkat cell RNA spiked in.

This clonotype appeared many times. This chain uses TRBV25-1 with TRBJ1-1; D not resolved. Germline values: CDR1 MGHDK, CDR2 SYGVNS. CDR3 size: 11 residues. V lost 4 bases and J 7 bases, leaving 7 bases between the germline ends. The CDR3, as DNA: TGTGCCAGCAGTGCCGGGGATGAAGCTTTCTTT. Translation: CASSAGDEAFF.

In the case of this clonotype: The CDR3 does not end in the conserved phenylalanine or tryptophan, so this is likely a read error. The chain employs TRBV4-2 and TRBJ2-7; the D call may be TRBD1 or TRBD2 (5 bases each). The CDR3 contains 16 residues. The V and J ends lost 0 bases and 5 bases respectively, with 17 bases between them. Germline values: CDR1 LGHNA, CDR2 YNFKEQ. Written as DNA, the CDR3 is TGTGCCAGCAGCCAAGATCTCCGAGAGGGACGAGACGAGCAGTACATC. Its translation is CASSQDLREGRDEQYI.

The CDR3 loop reads CASSYALGLSNQPQHF. CDR3 coding DNA: TGTGCCAGCAGTTACGCCTTGGGACTTAGCAATCAGCCCCAGCATTTT. V usage is TRBV6-2 or TRBV6-3 and J usage is TRBJ1-5, with D tentatively TRBD1 (5 bases). CDR3 length: 16 amino acids. V was cut by 2 bases and J by 0 bases, with 11 bases left in between. CDR1 is MNHEY, CDR2 SVGEGT, per germline.

As regards this clonotype: This clone may be a read error of a much larger clone one base away. The CDR3 protein is CASSYSQGGGEAFF. The CDR3 region has the DNA TGTGCCAGCAGTTATAGCCAGGGGGGGGGTGAAGCTTTCTTT. The genes are TRBV6-5 and TRBJ1-1; the match to TRBD1 covers 7 bases. The CDR3 has 14 residues. The germline gives CDR1 MNHEY, CDR2 SVGAGI. V lost 3 bases and J lost 7; bases outside the gene matches: 8.

This clonotype was seen more than once but under ten times. This chain uses TRBV12-3 or TRBV12-4 with TRBJ2-5; TRBD1 or TRBD2 may be the D gene (6 bases each). There are 14 residues in the CDR3. Between the trimmed V and J ends, which lost 6 bases and 4 bases, there was a span of 15 bases. The CDR3 sequence is CASSFVGGRETQYF. The DNA for the CDR3 is TGTGCCAGCAGCTTCGTGGGGGGCAGAGAGACCCAGTACTTC.

To note about this clonotype: A much larger clonotype is one base distant, so this may be a read error. V is TRBV9 and J is TRBJ2-2, with a possible D match to TRBD1 (6 bases). This CDR3 has 15 amino acids. V lost 3 bases to trimming and J lost 10 bases, with 19 bases between them. CDR1 and CDR2 (germline): SGDLS, YYNGEE. The CDR3 coding sequence is TGTGCCAGCAGCGGGACCGGACAGTTAGCCGAGGAGCTGTTTTTT. As protein: CASSGTGQLAEELFF.

The CDR3 DNA is TGCAGCGTTGAGGCGGGGAGGGGACCCAAGGAGCTGTTTTTT. Protein product: CSVEAGRGPKELFF. V usage is TRBV29-1 and J usage is TRBJ2-2; 7 bases agree with TRBD2. Trimming took 3 bases from V and 10 from J; bases not matched to a gene: 11. CDR1 and CDR2 (germline): SQVTM, ANQGSEA. CDR3 size: 14 residues.

The rearrangement links TRBV12-3 or TRBV12-4 to TRBJ2-2; no definite D call. CDR3 length: 15 amino acids. V shed 3 bases and J shed 2 bases, with 10 bases lying between them. The CDR3 DNA reads as TGTGCCAGCAGTTTGAAGAGCCCTAACACCGGGGAGCTGTTTTTT. This gives the protein CASSLKSPNTGELFF.

There are many counts of this clonotype. CDR3 amino acids: CASSQVRGENQPQHF. In DNA, the CDR3 is TGCGCCAGCAGCCAAGTCAGGGGCGAGAATCAGCCCCAGCATTTT. V usage is TRBV4-1 and J usage is TRBJ1-5; D may be TRBD1 (6 bases). V lost 1 base to trimming and J lost 4 bases, with 11 bases between them. Germline loops: CDR1 MGHRA, CDR2 YSYEKL. This CDR3 has 15 residues.

This clonotype was recorded many times. The CDR3 DNA sequence: TGTGCCAGCAGCTTAAGAGAGCCCGGACTCGGGGAGCTGTTTTTT. It translates to CASSLREPGLGELFF. The chain links TRBV7-9 to TRBJ2-2, with a weak D call TRBD2 (5 bases). The ends were cut back, 2 bases at V and 7 bases at J, with 14 bases in the middle. CDR3 length: 15 residues. Germline V gives CDR1 SEHNR, CDR2 FQNEAQ (reference sequence).